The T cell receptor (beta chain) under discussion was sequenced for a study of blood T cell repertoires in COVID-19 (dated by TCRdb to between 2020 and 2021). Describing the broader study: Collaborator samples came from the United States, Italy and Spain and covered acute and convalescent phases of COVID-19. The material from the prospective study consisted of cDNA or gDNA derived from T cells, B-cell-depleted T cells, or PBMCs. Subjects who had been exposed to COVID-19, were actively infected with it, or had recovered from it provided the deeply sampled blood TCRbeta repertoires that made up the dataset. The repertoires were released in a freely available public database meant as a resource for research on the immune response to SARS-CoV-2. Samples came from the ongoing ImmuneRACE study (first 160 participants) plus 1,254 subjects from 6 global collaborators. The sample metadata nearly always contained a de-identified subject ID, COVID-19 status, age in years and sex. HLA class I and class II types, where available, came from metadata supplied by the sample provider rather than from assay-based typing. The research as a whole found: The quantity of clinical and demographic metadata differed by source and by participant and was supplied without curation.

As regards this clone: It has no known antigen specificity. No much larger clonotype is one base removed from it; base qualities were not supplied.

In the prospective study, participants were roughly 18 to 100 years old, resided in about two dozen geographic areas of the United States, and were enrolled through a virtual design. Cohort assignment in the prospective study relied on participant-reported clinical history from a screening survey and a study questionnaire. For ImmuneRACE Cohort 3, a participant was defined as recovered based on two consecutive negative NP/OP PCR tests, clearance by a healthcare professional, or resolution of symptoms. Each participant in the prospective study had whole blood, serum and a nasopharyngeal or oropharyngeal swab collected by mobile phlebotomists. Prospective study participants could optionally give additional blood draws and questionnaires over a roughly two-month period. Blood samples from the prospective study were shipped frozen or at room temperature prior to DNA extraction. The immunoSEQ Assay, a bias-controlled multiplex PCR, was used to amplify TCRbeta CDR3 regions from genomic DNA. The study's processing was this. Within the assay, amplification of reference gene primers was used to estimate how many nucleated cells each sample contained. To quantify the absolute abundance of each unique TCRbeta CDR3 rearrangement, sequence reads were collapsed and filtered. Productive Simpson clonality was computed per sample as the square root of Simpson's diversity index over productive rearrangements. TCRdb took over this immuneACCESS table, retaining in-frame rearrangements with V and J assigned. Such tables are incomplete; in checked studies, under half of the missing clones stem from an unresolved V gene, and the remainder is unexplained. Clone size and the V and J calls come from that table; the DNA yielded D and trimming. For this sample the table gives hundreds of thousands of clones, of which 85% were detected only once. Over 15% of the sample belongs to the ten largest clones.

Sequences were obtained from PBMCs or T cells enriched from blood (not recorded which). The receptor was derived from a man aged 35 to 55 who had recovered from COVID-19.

The DNA sequence is as follows: TGTGCCAGTACGAGACAGGGGAGCACTGAAGCTTTCTTT. Translated, it gives CASTRQGSTEAFF. The chain is made from TRBV19 and TRBJ1-1, and TRBD1 matches 8 of the central bases. The CDR3, cysteine through phenylalanine, is 13 amino acids long. CDR3 DNA is the only sequence kept; it has 39 bases, read in frame from the first base. The germline V gene (reference sequence) sets CDR1 to LNHDA and CDR2 to SQIVND. V trim: 7 bases; J trim: 4 bases; unmatched bases: 5. With the portions outside the CDR3 filled from the reference TRBV19 and TRBJ1-1 genes, the complete variable region becomes DGGITQSPKYLFRKEGQNVTLSCEQNLNHDAMYWYRQDPGQGLRLIYYSQIVNDFQKGDIAEGYSVSREKKESFPLTVTSAQKNPTAFYLCASTRQGSTEAFFGQGTRLTVV.